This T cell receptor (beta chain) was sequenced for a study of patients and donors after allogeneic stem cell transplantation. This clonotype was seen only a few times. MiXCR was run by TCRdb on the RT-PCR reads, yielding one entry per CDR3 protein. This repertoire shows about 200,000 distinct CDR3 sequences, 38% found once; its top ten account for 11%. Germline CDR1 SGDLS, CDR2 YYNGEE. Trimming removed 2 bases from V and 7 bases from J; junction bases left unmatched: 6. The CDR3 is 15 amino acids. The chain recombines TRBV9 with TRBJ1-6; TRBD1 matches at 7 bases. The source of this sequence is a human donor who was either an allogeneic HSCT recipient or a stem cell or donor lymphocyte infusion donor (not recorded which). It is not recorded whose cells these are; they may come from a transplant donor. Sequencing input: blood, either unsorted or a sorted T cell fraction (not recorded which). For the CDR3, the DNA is TGTGCCAGCAGCGTCGCTGCAGGGGGAAATTCACCCCTCCACTTT. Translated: CASSVAAGGNSPLHF.